This T cell receptor beta chain was captured in a study of CD8 T cells in Susac syndrome (dated by TCRdb to the late 2010s). Some background on the complete study: Among the Susac syndrome patients who were sequenced, clinically active disease was present in six and clinical remission was observed in fewer than ten. At the time of blood withdrawal, Susac syndrome patients were either therapy-naive, taking corticosteroids (with some also receiving IVIg), or on IVIg alone. Whether CD8+ T cell activation and differentiation in Susac syndrome was antigen driven was tested using repertoire sequencing. The paper's findings and limits, for the study overall: In patients with Susac syndrome, the CD4+ T cell repertoire showed no detectable clonal expansion. The TCR sequencing and HLA analysis was acknowledged to have included a relatively small number of individuals.

Peripheral blood CD8+ and CD4+ T cells from healthy donors, Susac syndrome patients and multiple sclerosis patients were profiled using high-throughput TCR beta sequencing. The Susac syndrome patients fulfilled recently defined diagnostic criteria for either definite or probable disease. Bulk CD8+ and CD4+ T cells were purified magnetically by negative isolation, whereas CD8+ TEMRA cells were enriched by FACS. Blood was collected in EDTA tubes and processed within 24 hours, with PBMCs isolated through density gradient centrifugation. PBMCs intended for TCR sequencing were frozen in liquid nitrogen and were later thawed in a 37 degrees C water bath. A purity of at least 90% was achieved for sorted or isolated CD4+, CD8+ and CD8+ TEMRA cells. RNA was extracted using the RNeasy kit, and roughly 0.5 to 1 microgram was reverse transcribed with random hexamers. The immunoSEQ multiplex PCR assay, covering 54 Vbeta and 13 Jbeta segments, was used to amplify TCR beta CDR3 regions. PCR amplification bias was corrected by using a synthetic template baseline for primer optimization and computational correction. In the paper's pipeline: Reads were annotated to V, D and J genes per IMGT and analyzed with immunoSEQ Analyzer, keeping only productive sequences. Clonality was calculated as one minus the Shannon entropy normalized by log2 of the number of productive unique sequences. For each patient and control, public and private clones were evaluated within the 100 most prevalent clones. Susac-specific clones were defined as absent from healthy and MS cohorts, over a thousand published viral clones and other ImmuneACCESS disease sequences. Using fastp trimming at Q25 and MiXCR clonotype assembly, TCRdb reanalyzed the public sequencing data and kept in-frame beta chains. Each CDR3 protein gets just one entry, which takes the most common genes and DNA from the rows behind it. These V and J calls are TCRdb output, not the study's own analysis. Across this sample there are roughly 75,000 distinct CDR3 sequences, with 93% seen only once. In total, the top ten clones hold about 0.15% of the sample.

The CDR3 numbers 14 residues from cysteine through phenylalanine. Kept here is only the CDR3 DNA, which spans 42 bases and is read in frame from base 1. Trimming takes 6 bases from V and 4 bases from J, and the germline ends sit 14 bases apart. CDR1 and CDR2, looked up from the germline V gene, are MRHNA and SNTAGT. As to this clonotype: Its target antigen remains unknown. No base quality values were provided; no much bigger clone lies one nucleotide off.

This clonotype originated in a human donor with Susac syndrome. The rearrangement combines TRBV6-4 with TRBJ2-3; no D gene can be assigned with confidence. The specimen was CD4+ T cells from PBMCs. The CDR3 here reads CASRVRPGPDTQYF. The DNA is as follows: TGTGCCAGCAGGGTCCGTCCGGGCCCAGATACGCAGTATTTT.